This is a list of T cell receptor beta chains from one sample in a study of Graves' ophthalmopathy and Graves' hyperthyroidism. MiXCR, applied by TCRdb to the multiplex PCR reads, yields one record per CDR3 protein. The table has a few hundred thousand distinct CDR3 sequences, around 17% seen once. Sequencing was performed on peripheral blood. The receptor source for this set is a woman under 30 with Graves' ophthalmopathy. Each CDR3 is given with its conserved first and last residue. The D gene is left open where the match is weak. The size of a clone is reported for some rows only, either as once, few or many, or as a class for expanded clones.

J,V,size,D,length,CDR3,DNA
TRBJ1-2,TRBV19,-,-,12,CASRVVQFGYTF,TGTGCCTCCAGGGTGGTTCAGTTTGGCTACACCTTC
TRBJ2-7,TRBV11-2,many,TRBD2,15,CASRRTSDSTREQYF,TGTGCCAGCAGACGGACTAGCGACAGTACTCGCGAGCAGTACTTC
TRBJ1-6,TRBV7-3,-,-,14,CASKKGSYNSPLHF,TGTGCCAGCAAAAAAGGTTCCTATAATTCACCCCTCCACTTT
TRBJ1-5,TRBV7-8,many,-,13,CASSKSLNQPQHF,TGTGCCAGCAGCAAATCCCTGAATCAGCCCCAGCATTTT
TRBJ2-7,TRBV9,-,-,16,CASSSTQRRGGYEQYF,TGTGCCAGCAGTTCTACCCAGAGGAGGGGCGGCTACGAGCAGTACTTC
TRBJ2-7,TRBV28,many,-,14,CASSFNFGGNGQYF,TGTGCCAGCAGTTTCAACTTCGGAGGGAACGGGCAGTACTTC
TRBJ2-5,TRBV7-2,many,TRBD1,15,CASSSPDRGQETQYF,TGTGCCAGCAGCTCCCCGGACAGGGGACAAGAGACCCAGTACTTC
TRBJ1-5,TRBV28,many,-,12,CAGRTSNQPQHF,TGTGCCGGACGGACTAGCAATCAGCCCCAGCATTTT
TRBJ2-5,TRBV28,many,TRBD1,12,CASTLETGAQYF,TGTGCCAGCACCTTAGAGACAGGGGCCCAGTACTTC
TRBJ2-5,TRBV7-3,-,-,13,CASSSGATGAQYF,TGTGCCAGCAGCTCGGGGGCTACCGGGGCCCAGTACTTC
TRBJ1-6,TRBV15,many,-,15,CATSRDRGQNSPLHF,TGTGCCACCAGCAGGGACAGAGGCCAAAATTCACCCCTCCACTTT
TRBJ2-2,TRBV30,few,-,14,CAWSPSTSTGELFF,TGTGCCTGGAGCCCCTCCACGAGCACCGGGGAGCTGTTTTTT
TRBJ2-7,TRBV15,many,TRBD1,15,CATSGEQGSYYEQYF,TGTGCCACCAGCGGGGAACAGGGGTCCTACTACGAGCAGTACTTC
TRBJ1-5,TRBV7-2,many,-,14,CASSQGRSNQPQHF,TGTGCCAGCAGCCAGGGACGGAGCAATCAGCCCCAGCATTTT
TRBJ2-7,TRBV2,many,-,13,CASTGRVGGEQYF,TGTGCCAGCACCGGCCGAGTTGGAGGCGAGCAGTACTTC
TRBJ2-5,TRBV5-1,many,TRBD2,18,CASSLYVSGRARGETQYF,TGCGCCAGCAGCTTGTATGTTAGCGGGAGGGCCCGTGGAGAGACCCAGTACTTC
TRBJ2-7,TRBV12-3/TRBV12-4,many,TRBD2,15,CASSNQTSGNYEQYF,TGTGCCAGCAGTAATCAGACTAGCGGGAACTACGAGCAGTACTTC
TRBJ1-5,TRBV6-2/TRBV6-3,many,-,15,CASSSDTNSNQPQHF,TGTGCCAGCAGTTCGGACACAAATAGCAATCAGCCCCAGCATTTT
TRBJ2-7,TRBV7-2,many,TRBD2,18,CASSLAGIAGVRAYEQYF,TGTGCCAGCAGCTTAGCGGGAATAGCGGGAGTCCGGGCCTACGAGCAGTACTTC
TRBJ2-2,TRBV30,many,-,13,CAWSDRFAGELFF,TGTGCCTGGAGTGACAGGTTCGCCGGGGAGCTGTTTTTT
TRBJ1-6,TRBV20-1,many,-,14,CSASPGTGNSPLHF,TGCAGTGCTAGTCCGGGGACTGGGAATTCACCCCTCCACTTT
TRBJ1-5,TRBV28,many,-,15,CASSPNDSRYQPQHF,TGTGCCAGCAGCCCCAATGACAGCAGATATCAGCCCCAGCATTTT
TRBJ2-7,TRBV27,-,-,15,CASSLSNLAPYEQYF,TGTGCCAGCAGTTTATCGAACTTGGCGCCCTACGAGCAGTACTTC
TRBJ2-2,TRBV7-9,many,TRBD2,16,CASSLNPSGRPGELFF,TGTGCCAGCAGCTTAAACCCTAGCGGGAGGCCCGGGGAGCTGTTTTTT
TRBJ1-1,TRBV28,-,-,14,CASSLNRRPSEAFF,TGTGCCAGCAGTTTGAACAGGAGACCCTCTGAAGCTTTCTTT
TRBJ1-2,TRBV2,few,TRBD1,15,CASSEFGTGNYGYTF,TGTGCCAGCAGTGAATTTGGGACAGGGAACTATGGCTACACCTTC
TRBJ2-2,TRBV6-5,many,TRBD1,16,CASSYVPGQYTGELFF,TGTGCCAGCAGTTACGTGCCGGGACAGTACACCGGGGAGCTGTTTTTT